This T cell receptor (beta chain) was recovered during a study of blood T cells in healthy people across ages. About the research overall: When template switching was applied, about one barcoded beta molecule was captured per two T cells. The study's findings and limits: As age increased, TCR beta diversity per million T cells fell in a roughly linear fashion.

The sample providers were healthy Caucasian people from Russia, aged roughly 6 to 95. There were at least 6 micrograms of total RNA extracted from every sample. The CDR3 extends over 14 amino acids. With 2 bases removed from V and 7 bases from J, the gap between germline ends came to 12 bases. CDR1 and CDR2 (germline): MNHNY, SVGAGI (reference sequence). A second PCR of roughly 7 to 11 cycles used a sample-barcoded 5' primer and a J-beta primer mix. A single record per CDR3 protein comes from TCRdb applying MiXCR to the 5' RACE reads. The sample carries approximately 2,000,000 distinct CDR3 sequences, roughly two fifths recorded once. Worth noting for this clonotype: The antigen remains unidentified.

This chain uses TRBV6-6 with TRBJ2-1, with D tentatively TRBD1 (6 bases). Material: blood. This clonotype originated in a human donor in good health. The CDR3 spells CASSYRQGLNEQFF. The CDR3 DNA reads TGTGCCAGCAGTTACAGGCAGGGGCTGAATGAGCAGTTCTTC.